This TCR beta chain is from a study of cytomegalovirus exposure and HLA in healthy donors. Study-wide background: Per a later analysis, the approximately 700 first-cohort and fewer than 150 validation repertoires shared one platform.

This clone was detected only once. Its antigen is unidentified. This table comes from immunoSEQ multiplex PCR, and its TCRdb copy is limited to in-frame clones, with some not included. This sample has 76,000 or so clones, with around 94% found just once. Points from the study as a whole: There were some public TCRs occurring in many donors, but most TCR sequences were rare. Listed as cytomegalovirus-associated were over 150 TCR beta chains.

While the first cohort had 600 to 850 subjects, the donors belonged to the separate validation cohort of over a hundred subjects. The CDR3 extends over 14 amino acids. V lost 4 bases and J lost 7; bases outside the gene matches: 5. CDR1 and CDR2 from the germline V gene are SGHVT and SQSDAQ. This chain links TRBV7-4 with TRBJ2-7, with 12 bases matching TRBD1. Sequencing was performed on PBMCs. The receptor was isolated from a woman aged 18-35 years in good health and CMV-seronegative. The CDR3 protein is CASSSGQGAEEQYF. Written as DNA, the CDR3 is TGTGCCAGCAGCTCGGGACAGGGGGCCGAGGAGCAGTACTTC.